The 12 T cell receptor beta chains presented below share a single source sample, sequenced in a study of cytomegalovirus exposure and HLA in healthy donors. PCR employed 60 Vbeta and 13 Jbeta primers. Using immunoSEQ multiplex PCR, the repertoire was profiled, and TCRdb retains in-frame clones only, with some absent. The table shows 210,000 or so clones, with roughly 79% occurring only once. The sequenced material came from PBMCs. These receptors were collected from a woman in her 40s in good health and CMV-seronegative.

The CDR3 reads CNVQGWGTDTQYF. The CDR3 DNA sequence: TGCAACGTACAGGGTTGGGGGACAGATACGCAGTATTTT. The gene calls are TRBV29-1 and TRBJ2-3; weak D call: TRBD1 (6 bases). CDR1 SQVTM and CDR2 ANQGSEA come from the germline V gene. This CDR3 spans 13 amino acids.

The V call is TRBV15, the J call TRBJ1-1; no definite D call. There are 14 residues in the CDR3. Trimming took 5 bases from V and 0 from J, leaving 10 bases between them. Per germline, CDR1 LNHNV and CDR2 YYDKDF (reference sequence). The CDR3 spells CATSEGRMNTEAFF. CDR3 sequence (DNA): TGTGCCACCAGCGAGGGAAGAATGAACACTGAAGCTTTCTTT.

The chain carries TRBV7-3 and TRBJ2-5; the D is unclear. This CDR3 has 13 residues. V lost 5 bases and J 5 bases, leaving 12 bases between the germline ends. Germline assignment: CDR1 SGHTA and CDR2 FQGTGA. CDR3 nucleotide sequence: TGTGCCAGCAGCCCCTCATCGCGGGAGACCCAGTACTTC. Translation gives CASSPSSRETQYF. Filled out from reference TRBV7-3 and TRBJ2-5, the complete variable domain reads GAGVSQTPSNKVTEKGKYVELRCDPISGHTALYWYRQSLGQGPEFLIYFQGTGAADDSGLPNDRFFAVRPEGSVSTLKIQRTERGDSAVYLCASSPSSRETQYFGPGTRLLVL.

The chain combines TRBV27 with TRBJ1-4; D is uncertain. Trimming left V 2 bases short and J 6 bases short, with 10 bases between. The CDR3 runs to 14 residues. CDR1 and CDR2 from the germline V gene are MNHEY and SMNVEV (reference sequence). The CDR3 coding sequence is TGTGCCAGCAGTTTAGGGCGTATGGATGAAAAACTGTTTTTT. It encodes CASSLGRMDEKLFF.

J is TRBJ1-5 and V is TRBV6-5, with a tentative D call TRBD1 (6 bases). The ends were cut back, 4 bases at V and 3 bases at J, with 10 bases in the middle. The CDR3 covers 14 residues. Germline CDR1 MNHEY, CDR2 SVGAGI. CDR3 bases: TGTGCCAGCAGTTCTGGACAGACCAATCAGCCCCAGCATTTT. Encoded protein: CASSSGQTNQPQHF.

The rearrangement uses TRBV10-3 and TRBJ1-3; 9 bases match TRBD1. This CDR3 region has 12 residues. The germline V gene encodes CDR1 ENHRY and CDR2 SYGVKD. The V segment lost 10 bases and the J segment 5 bases; nucleotides outside the gene matches: 3. DNA of the CDR3: TGTGCCACTACAGGGGGCAGAAACACCATATATTTT. Protein sequence: CATTGGRNTIYF.

CDR3 in DNA: TGTGCCAGCAATACACAGGGAACGAACACTGAAGCTTTCTTT. Encoded protein: CASNTQGTNTEAFF. The rearrangement joins TRBV9 to TRBJ1-1; TRBD1 might be the D (6 bases). CDR3 length equals 14 residues. Trimming shortened V by 6 bases and J by 1 base, and 13 bases separated the two germline ends. Germline V gives CDR1 SGDLS, CDR2 YYNGEE.

This clone was seen a few times. The chain uses TRBV4-3 and TRBJ2-3, with D maybe TRBD2 (6 bases). Germline V gene lookup returns CDR1 LGHNA and CDR2 YSLEER. The V end was cut by 4 bases, the J end by 2 bases, with 10 bases between. The CDR3 contains 14 residues. CDR3 protein: CASSPGSITDTQYF. The CDR3 DNA reads as TGCGCCAGCAGCCCCGGGAGTATCACAGATACGCAGTATTTT.

CDR3 in DNA: TGTGCCAGCAGTGAACGAGGGTCGGGGTTAAATCAGCCCCAGCATTTT. Amino acid sequence: CASSERGSGLNQPQHF. The rearrangement links TRBV2 to TRBJ1-5, with D uncertain. CDR3 length: 16 amino acids. The germline V and J ends were trimmed by 2 bases and 4 bases, with 15 bases remaining between them. CDR1 and CDR2 from the germline V gene are SNHLY and FYNNEI.

V is TRBV19 and J is TRBJ1-4, with TRBD1 as a possible D gene (6 bases). This CDR3 is 20 amino acids long. Germline CDR1 reads LNHDA; CDR2 reads SQIVND (reference sequence). V gave up 5 bases and J gave up 0 bases, with 25 bases separating them. DNA of the CDR3: TGTGCCAGTAGTCTCACCGGAAACAGGGCCACCCTAGCAACTAATGAAAAACTGTTTTTT. Its translation is CASSLTGNRATLATNEKLFF.

About this clone itself: A junction boundary mismatches the germline segment, possibly from a read error. The chain uses TRBV7-7 and TRBJ2-5, with TRBD1 matching over 9 bases. Germline V gene lookup returns CDR1 SSHAT and CDR2 FNYEAQ (reference sequence). CDR3 size: 15 residues. CDR3 nucleotides: TGTGCTAGCAGTTACAACAGGGGGCCCCAAGAGACCCAGTACTTC. It yields the protein CASSYNRGPQETQYF.

CDR3 nucleotide sequence: TGTGCCAGCAGCCCCGGGACTAGCGGGTGGGCAAATGAGCAGTTCTTC. This gives the protein CASSPGTSGWANEQFF. The V call is TRBV11-2, the J call TRBJ2-1; 12 bases are shared with TRBD2. V trimming: 5 bases; J trimming: 7 bases; junction bases outside the gene matches: 9. CDR1 is SGHAT and CDR2 is FQNNGV in the germline V gene. The CDR3 covers 16 residues.